This TCR beta chain emerged from a study of cytomegalovirus exposure and HLA in healthy donors. Turning to the study itself: Of all 380 or so donors who were genotyped, roughly 81% belonged to the Caucasian-associated ancestry cluster.

Germline V gives CDR1 LGHNA, CDR2 YNFKEQ. V lost 4 bases and J lost 3; bases outside the gene matches: 4. The CDR3 covers 14 residues. The PCR was carried out with 60 Vbeta primers and 13 Jbeta primers. This table comes from immunoSEQ multiplex PCR, and its TCRdb copy is limited to in-frame clones, with some not included. The table includes more than 80,000 clones, 78% detected once. Study-level findings and limits: At a 0.05 false discovery rate, a later analysis found around 17,000 TCR beta sequences to be associated with HLA alleles. As immune exposure information, only CMV serostatus was available. Most TCRs appeared rarely, but some public TCRs recurred in many donors.

In the case of this clone: Its antigen is not known.

The rearrangement joins TRBV4-2 to TRBJ2-7; 9 nucleotides line up with TRBD2. Sample: PBMCs. The TCR comes from a young man in good health and CMV-seropositive. DNA of the CDR3: TGTGCCAGCAGCCTCCAGACTAGCGGCTACGAGCAGTACTTC. Its translation: CASSLQTSGYEQYF.